The 12 T cell receptor beta chains in this list originate from one sample, sequenced in a study of shared clonotypes between healthy human individuals. Clones were sequenced by immunoSEQ multiplex PCR, and TCRdb holds only the in-frame ones, with some missing. The sample shows more than 2,000,000 clones, more than 80% of them seen only once. Sequenced input: naive CD4+ T cells sorted from blood. Stated subset: CD45RA+ positively selected. The receptors shown here come from a man between 18 and 29 years old in good health.

The chain couples TRBV7-2 to TRBJ1-4; D is unresolved. The CDR3 runs to 15 residues. Trimming stripped 1 base from V and 6 bases from J, with 12 bases between. Germline V gene data show CDR1 as SGHTA and CDR2 as FQGNSA. CDR3 residues: CASSLGLVGYEKLFF. CDR3 bases: TGTGCCAGCAGCTTAGGATTGGTTGGTTATGAAAAACTGTTTTTT.

The rearrangement joins TRBV29-1 to TRBJ2-1; D ambiguous. Germline assignment: CDR1 SQVTM and CDR2 ANQGSEA. V lost 7 bases and J 7 bases, leaving 17 bases between the germline ends. This CDR3 region has 13 residues. Written as DNA, the CDR3 is TGCAGCGCTGACGATTTACAATTGAATGAGCAGTTCTTC. This gives the protein CSADDLQLNEQFF.

The chain carries TRBV18 and TRBJ2-2; D call uncertain. V was cut by 2 bases and J by 4 bases, with 2 bases left in between. CDR1 KGHSH and CDR2 LQKENI come from the germline V gene. This CDR3 spans 12 amino acids. In DNA, the CDR3 is TGTGCCAGCTCACCAACCACCGGGGAGCTGTTTTTT. It is translated as CASSPTTGELFF.

The chain joins TRBV7-9 to TRBJ2-3, with TRBD2 identical over 10 bases. Germline V gene sequence: CDR1 SEHNR, CDR2 FQNEAQ (reference sequence). This CDR3 contains 16 residues. Germline trimming cut 0 bases from V and 4 bases from J; bases unmatched to any gene: 4. The CDR3 DNA reads TGTGCCAGCAGCTTAGCTGAGCGGGGGGGCGCAGATACGCAGTATTTT. Protein product: CASSLAERGGADTQYF.

This chain joins TRBV6-5 and TRBJ2-5, with 7 bases that match TRBD1. The trim removed 6 bases at V and 2 bases at J, leaving 6 bases unmatched. The CDR3 is 14 residues long. Germline CDR1 reads MNHEY; CDR2 reads SVGAGI. CDR3 coding DNA: TGTGCCAGCAGCCGGGGACAGAAGCAAGAGACCCAGTACTTC. Translation gives CASSRGQKQETQYF.

The chain joins TRBV5-1 to TRBJ2-2; perhaps TRBD1 as D (6 bases). The germline gives CDR1 SGHRS, CDR2 YFSETQ. V was cut by 5 bases and J by 4 bases, with 18 bases left in between. CDR3 length: 16 amino acids. CDR3 in DNA: TGCGCCAGCAGACCAGTCCCAGGGGTCCCCACCGGGGAGCTGTTTTTT. Translating gives CASRPVPGVPTGELFF. Combining the CDR3 with reference TRBV5-1 and TRBJ2-2 gives the whole variable domain KAGVTQTPRYLIKTRGQQVTLSCSPISGHRSVSWYQQTPGQGLQFLFEYFSETQRNKGNFPGRFSGRQFSNSRSEMNVSTLELGDSALYLCASRPVPGVPTGELFFGEGSRLTVL.

The J gene is TRBJ2-7, the V gene TRBV2; no clear D gene. This CDR3 is built from 14 residues. V was trimmed by 5 bases and J by 3 bases, leaving 14 bases between them. The germline gives CDR1 SNHLY, CDR2 FYNNEI. The CDR3 protein is CASSNGLDGYEQYF. For the CDR3, the DNA is TGTGCCAGCAGTAATGGTCTAGACGGCTACGAGCAGTACTTC.

This sequence joins TRBV30 and TRBJ2-5; 7 positions agree with TRBD2. The V and J ends lost 0 bases and 1 base, in that order; junction bases with no gene match: 8. This CDR3 contains 16 residues. CDR1 is GTSNPN and CDR2 is SVGIG in the germline V gene (reference sequence). The CDR3 nucleotides are TGTGCCTGGAGTGTATCTGCGGGAGATTCCCAAGAGACCCAGTACTTC. Translation gives CAWSVSAGDSQETQYF. Together with reference TRBV30 and TRBJ2-5, the CDR3 gives the full variable domain: SQTIHQWPATLVQPVGSPLSLECTVEGTSNPNLYWYRQAAGRGLQLLFYSVGIGQISSEVPQNLSASRPQDRQFILSSKKLLLSDSGFYLCAWSVSAGDSQETQYFGPGTRLLVL.

The CDR3 loop reads CASSSDRNQETQYF. In DNA, the CDR3 is TGTGCCAGCTCCTCGGACAGGAACCAAGAGACCCAGTACTTC. V usage is TRBV18 and J usage is TRBJ2-5; 7 bases are shared with TRBD1. V lost 6 bases, J lost 0 bases, and 4 bases stayed unmatched. Germline CDR1 KGHSH, CDR2 LQKENI. This CDR3 contains 14 residues. Variable domain in full (rest from reference TRBV18 and TRBJ2-5): NAGVMQNPRHLVRRRGQEARLRCSPMKGHSHVYWYRQLPEEGLKFMVYLQKENIIDESGMPKERFSAEFPKEGPSILRIQQVVRGDSAAYFCASSSDRNQETQYFGPGTRLLVL.

The genes are TRBV12-5 and TRBJ2-5, with TRBD2 matching over 8 bases. Germline V gene lookup returns CDR1 LGHNT and CDR2 FRNRAP. This CDR3 has 18 residues. Trimming took 0 bases from V and 3 from J; bases not matched to a gene: 12. Written as DNA, the CDR3 is TGTGCTAGTGGTTTGGTACGGGCTGGACGGGGGGGGGAAGAGACCCAGTACTTC. Amino acid sequence: CASGLVRAGRGGEETQYF.

A few counts support this clone. The chain combines TRBV7-2 with TRBJ1-6; TRBD1 might be the D (6 bases). Trimming removed 1 base from V and 10 bases from J, with 14 bases in between. CDR1 and CDR2 (germline): SGHTA, FQGNSA. The length of the CDR3 is 15 residues. CDR3 protein: CASSLVQGLPSPLHF. DNA of the CDR3: TGTGCCAGCAGCTTAGTTCAGGGGCTCCCCTCACCCCTCCACTTT.

The V call is TRBV29-1, the J call TRBJ1-4; D gene unclear. The CDR3 is 11 residues long. The V and J ends lost 5 bases and 7 bases respectively, with 8 bases between them. From germline, CDR1 is SQVTM and CDR2 ANQGSEA. The CDR3 DNA reads TGCAGCGTTTTGGGCAGTGAAAAACTGTTTTTT. Its protein is CSVLGSEKLFF. Filled out from reference TRBV29-1 and TRBJ1-4, the complete variable domain reads SAVISQKPSRDICQRGTSLTIQCQVDSQVTMMFWYRQQPGQSLTLIATANQGSEATYESGFVIDKFPISRPNLTFSTLTVSNMSPEDSSIYLCSVLGSEKLFFGSGTQLSVL.